The T cell receptor beta chain described here comes from a study of shared clonotypes between healthy human individuals. The CDR3 totals 15 residues. The V gene's germline CDR1 is SGHDT and CDR2 YYEEEE. Trimming stripped 3 bases from V and 2 bases from J, with 15 bases between. In the original processing: Filtering was not the same, since immunoSEQ gave junction-only sequences without quality scores. The data were produced by immunoSEQ multiplex PCR, yet TCRdb's version contains in-frame clones alone and is incomplete. For V, J and clone size, that table is used; D and trimming come from the DNA. The table lists more than 500,000 clones, roughly 95% of them singletons, with approximately 0.12% in the top ten. Terminally differentiated effector memory CD45RA+ cells were excluded by CCR7 positive selection of CD45RO-negative cells.

The material sequenced was naive CD8+ T cells sorted from blood. This rearrangement joins TRBV5-6 to TRBJ2-7; D is unresolved. This sequence was found in a woman younger than 45 in good health. The CDR3 nucleotides are TGTGCCAGCAGCTCGAAGAGTCGTCTAGCCTACGAGCAGTACTTC. Translating it yields CASSSKSRLAYEQYF.